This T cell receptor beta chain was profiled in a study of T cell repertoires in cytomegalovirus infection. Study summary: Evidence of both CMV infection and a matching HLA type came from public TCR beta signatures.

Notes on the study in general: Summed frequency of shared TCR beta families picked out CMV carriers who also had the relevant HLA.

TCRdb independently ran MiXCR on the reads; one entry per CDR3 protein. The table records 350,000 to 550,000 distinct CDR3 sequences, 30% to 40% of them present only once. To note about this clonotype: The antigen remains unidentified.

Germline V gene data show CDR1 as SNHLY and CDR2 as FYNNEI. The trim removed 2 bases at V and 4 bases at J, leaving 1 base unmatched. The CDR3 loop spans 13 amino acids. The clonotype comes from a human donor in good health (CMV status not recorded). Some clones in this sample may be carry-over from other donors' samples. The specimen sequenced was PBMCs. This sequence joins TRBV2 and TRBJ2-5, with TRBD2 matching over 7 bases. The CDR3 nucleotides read TGTGCCAGCAGTGAACCGGGGGGAGAGACCCAGTACTTC. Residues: CASSEPGGETQYF.